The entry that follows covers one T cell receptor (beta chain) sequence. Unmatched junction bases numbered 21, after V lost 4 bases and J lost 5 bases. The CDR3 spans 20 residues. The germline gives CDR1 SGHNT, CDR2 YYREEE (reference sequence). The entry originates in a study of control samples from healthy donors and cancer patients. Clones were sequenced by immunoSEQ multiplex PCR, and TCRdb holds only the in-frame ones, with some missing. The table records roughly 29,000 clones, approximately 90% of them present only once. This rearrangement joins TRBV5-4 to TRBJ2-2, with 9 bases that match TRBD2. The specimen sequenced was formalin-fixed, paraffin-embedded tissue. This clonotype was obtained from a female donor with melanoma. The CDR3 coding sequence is TGTGCCAGCAGCCTTTCCGATCGGGACCCAGGACTAGCGCGTACCGGGGAGCTGTTTTTT. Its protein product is CASSLSDRDPGLARTGELFF. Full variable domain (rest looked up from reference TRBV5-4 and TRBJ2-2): ETGVTQSPTHLIKTRGQQVTLRCSSQSGHNTVSWYQQALGQGPQFIFQYYREEENGRGNFPPRFSGLQFPNYSSELNVNALELDDSALYLCASSLSDRDPGLARTGELFFGEGSRLTVL.